What follows are 18 T cell receptor beta chains derived from one specimen sequenced in a study of regulatory T cells in long-lasting Graves disease (dated by TCRdb to 2020 to 2023). In light of the paper, this sample's time point label describes: newly diagnosed GD, antithyroid drugs for less than 3 months. For both TCR sequencing and RNA sequencing, RNA was extracted from PBMCs in TRIzol. Libraries were made using multiplex PCR. Reads for this sample came from an Illumina HiSeq 4000. iRepertoire HTBI primers and Arm-PCR amplification of CDR3 regions were used to construct TCR beta libraries. The public sequencing data were trimmed at Q25 with fastp and processed into clonotypes with MiXCR by TCRdb, which kept only in-frame beta chains. Each record represents a unique CDR3 protein, reported with the most common genes and DNA among its rows. Recorded for this sample are some 450,000 distinct CDR3 sequences; about a sixth of them occurred a single time. The top ten constitute about 10% of the sample.

These data were also reused for a study on T cells in Graves' hyperthyroidism and ophthalmopathy.

Sequences were derived from peripheral blood mononuclear cells (PBMCs), sampled at new diagnosis, from a patient treated with antithyroid drugs. The receptor source for this set is a woman between 25 and 40 years old with Graves disease. Donor details come from another sample of the same person, matched by shared clones.

The sample holds many counts of this clonotype. This chain joins TRBV11-2 and TRBJ2-1, with 7 bases identical to TRBD2. The CDR3 sequence is 12 residues long. The germline V gene encodes CDR1 SGHAT and CDR2 FQNNGV. V trimming: 6 bases; J trimming: 15 bases; junction bases outside the gene matches: 11. The CDR3 DNA sequence: TGTGCCAGCAGGCAAAGTCCGGGGGGAGGGTTCTTC. Protein: CASRQSPGGGFF.

The chain employs TRBV27 and TRBJ2-5, with D maybe TRBD1 (7 bases). CDR1 is MNHEY and CDR2 is SMNVEV in the germline V gene (reference sequence). The CDR3 extends over 14 amino acids. Trimming removed 3 bases at V and 5 bases at J, with 13 bases between. CDR3 loop: CASSFKPGGETQYF. In DNA, the CDR3 is TGTGCCAGCAGTTTCAAGCCAGGGGGGGAGACCCAGTACTTC.

The table lists this clonotype with many counts. The rearrangement joins TRBV7-3 to TRBJ2-3, with TRBD2 identical over 7 bases. The CDR3 is made up of 14 amino acids. Trimming removed 3 bases from V and 6 bases from J; junction bases left unmatched: 6. Germline V gene data show CDR1 as SGHTA and CDR2 as FQGTGA. In nucleotides, the CDR3 is TGTGCCAGCAGCTTGGCGGGAGTGGGGGATACGCAGTATTTT. Translating it yields CASSLAGVGDTQYF.

This clonotype was recorded at least ten times. The V and J genes are TRBV11-3 and TRBJ2-5; the D call may be TRBD1 or TRBD2 (5 bases each). Looked up from germline, CDR1 is SGHNT and CDR2 is YENEEA. This CDR3 is 15 amino acids long. V was cut by 5 bases and J by 3 bases, with 16 bases left in between. The CDR3 bases are TGTGCCAGCAGCCCGGGGCTATTGGGGGAAGAGACCCAGTACTTC. Translating gives CASSPGLLGEETQYF.

In this sample, this clonotype is medium-sized. V is TRBV7-2 and J is TRBJ2-3, with no clear D. CDR1 and CDR2 from the germline V gene are SGHTA and FQGNSA. V was trimmed by 4 bases and J by 1 base, leaving 12 bases between them. This CDR3 is 15 amino acids long. CDR3 in DNA: TGTGCCAGCAGCTCAGACTCCGCTGGCACAGATACGCAGTATTTT. It specifies CASSSDSAGTDTQYF.

This clonotype has a single count. V gene TRBV29-1 combines with J gene TRBJ1-2; D is unclear. CDR1 and CDR2 (germline): SQVTM, ANQGSEA. V was cut by 1 base and J by 0 bases, with 9 bases left in between. There are 14 residues in the CDR3. The CDR3 nucleotides are TGCAGCGTTGAAGGGGGAGAGCCTAACTATGGCTACACCTTC. Translation: CSVEGGEPNYGYTF.

Regarding this clonotype: A read error is possible here, since a much larger clone lies one base away. CDR3 region: CASTKSSYEQFF. The CDR3 nucleotides are TGTGCCTCCACAAAAAGCTCCTACGAGCAGTTCTTC. This rearrangement joins TRBV30 to TRBJ2-1; unclear D gene. Germline CDR1 is GTSNPN and CDR2 is SVGIG (reference sequence). The CDR3 loop spans 12 amino acids. V was trimmed by 7 bases and J by 10 bases, leaving 17 bases between them. The whole variable domain, filled in from reference TRBV30 and TRBJ2-1, reads SQTIHQWPATLVQPVGSPLSLECTVEGTSNPNLYWYRQAAGRGLQLLFYSVGIGQISSEVPQNLSASRPQDRQFILSSKKLLLSDSGFYLCASTKSSYEQFFGPGTRLTVL.

The chain joins TRBV7-3 to TRBJ1-1; D possibly corresponds to TRBD1 (6 bases). Trimming shortened V by 4 bases and J by 3 bases, and 15 bases separated the two germline ends. CDR3 length: 15 amino acids. Per germline, CDR1 SGHTA and CDR2 FQGTGA. CDR3 residues: CASSYDRLSYTEAFF. As DNA, the CDR3 is TGTGCCAGCAGCTATGACAGGTTGTCGTACACTGAAGCTTTCTTT.

The CDR3 loop reads CASWSGETQYF. For the CDR3, the DNA is TGTGCCAGTTGGTCGGGAGAGACCCAGTACTTC. The V and J genes are TRBV27 and TRBJ2-5; D gene ambiguous. The CDR3 extends over 11 amino acids. Germline V gene data show CDR1 as MNHEY and CDR2 as SMNVEV (reference sequence). V lost 9 bases, J lost 4 bases, and 9 bases lay in between.

Notes on this clonotype: This may come from a read error, since a much larger clone is one base off. The V call is TRBV28, the J call TRBJ1-1; 8 nucleotides align to TRBD1. J was trimmed by 4 bases and V by 5 bases; bases with no gene match: 18. In germline, CDR1 is MDHEN, CDR2 SYDVKM. The CDR3 runs 18 residues. This chain's CDR3 is CASSAETWDRSEGTEAFF. The CDR3 DNA reads TGTGCCAGCAGTGCCGAGACGTGGGACAGGAGTGAGGGCACTGAAGCTTTCTTT.

Many counts were recorded for this clonotype. The V and J genes are TRBV7-2 and TRBJ2-3; no reliable D call. Trimming took 5 bases from V and 5 from J, leaving 8 bases between them. CDR1 and CDR2 from the germline V gene are SGHTA and FQGNSA. CDR3 size: 12 residues. The DNA for the CDR3 is TGTGCCAGCAGCCCCGTAGGAGATACGCAGTATTTT. Protein: CASSPVGDTQYF. Together with reference TRBV7-2 and TRBJ2-3, the CDR3 gives the full variable domain: GAGVSQSPSNKVTEKGKDVELRCDPISGHTALYWYRQSLGQGLEFLIYFQGNSAPDKSGLPSDRFSAERTGGSVSTLTIQRTQQEDSAVYLCASSPVGDTQYFGPGTRLTVL.

As concerns this clonotype: Only one base separates this from a far larger clonotype, so it likely reflects a read error. V gene TRBV7-9 combines with J gene TRBJ1-4, with D tentatively TRBD1 (6 bases). Germline V CDR1 and CDR2: SEHNR, FQNEAQ (reference sequence). Trimming took off 1 base at V and 3 bases at J, with 15 bases between the two ends. The CDR3 is made up of 17 amino acids. CDR3 amino acids: CASSLGGRGAANEKLFF. The CDR3 DNA reads TGTGCCAGCAGCTTAGGAGGGAGGGGGGCGGCTAATGAAAAACTGTTTTTT. The variable domain in full, with the rest retrieved from reference TRBV7-9 and TRBJ1-4, is DTGVSQNPRHKITKRGQNVTFRCDPISEHNRLYWYRQTLGQGPEFLTYFQNEAQLEKSRLLSDRFSAERPKGSFSTLEIQRTEQGDSAMYLCASSLGGRGAANEKLFFGSGTQLSVL.

This clonotype was found a few times. This chain links TRBV15 with TRBJ2-5, with 9 bases aligning to TRBD2. V dropped 6 bases and J dropped 3; count of bases not matched to a gene: 5. This CDR3 has 14 residues. The germline V gene has CDR1 LNHNV and CDR2 YYDKDF (reference sequence). As DNA, the CDR3 is TGTGCCACCAGACCCTTAGCGGGAGAAGAGACCCAGTACTTC. Encoded protein: CATRPLAGEETQYF. The whole variable domain, remainder taken from reference TRBV15 and TRBJ2-5, is DAMVIQNPRYQVTQFGKPVTLSCSQTLNHNVMYWYQQKSSQAPKLLFHYYDKDFNNEADTPDNFQSRRPNTSFCFLDIRSPGLGDTAMYLCATRPLAGEETQYFGPGTRLLVL.

The sample holds many counts of this clonotype. The chain employs TRBV28 and TRBJ2-7, with 9 bases identical to TRBD2. Germline CDR1 MDHEN, CDR2 SYDVKM. V shed 8 bases and J 2 bases; nucleotides not matched to a gene: 7. The CDR3 loop spans 14 amino acids. The CDR3 spells CASGPSGATYEQYF. The CDR3 nucleotides read TGTGCCAGCGGACCTAGCGGGGCAACCTACGAGCAGTACTTC.

This clonotype turned up a few times. The chain is built from TRBV30 and TRBJ1-1; D not resolved. V was shortened by 0 bases and J by 5 bases, with 7 bases between the two germline ends. The germline gives CDR1 GTSNPN, CDR2 SVGIG (reference sequence). The CDR3 covers 12 residues. CDR3 in amino acids: CAWSVMGTEAFF. CDR3 sequence (DNA): TGTGCCTGGAGTGTTATGGGGACTGAAGCTTTCTTT. Filled out from reference TRBV30 and TRBJ1-1, the complete variable domain reads SQTIHQWPATLVQPVGSPLSLECTVEGTSNPNLYWYRQAAGRGLQLLFYSVGIGQISSEVPQNLSASRPQDRQFILSSKKLLLSDSGFYLCAWSVMGTEAFFGQGTRLTVV.

This clonotype was picked up many times. This sequence joins TRBV30 and TRBJ2-5, with D hard to call. CDR3 length: 14 amino acids. Germline CDR1 reads GTSNPN; CDR2 reads SVGIG (reference sequence). V was cut by 2 bases and J by 5 bases, with 15 bases left in between. In DNA, the CDR3 is TGTGCCTGGAGTATCGGGCTTTCATCGGAGACCCAGTACTTC. This translates into CAWSIGLSSETQYF.

The chain carries TRBV11-2 and TRBJ2-1, with 8 nucleotides matching TRBD2. Germline CDR1 reads SGHAT; CDR2 reads FQNNGV. The V gene end was trimmed by 6 bases and the J gene end by 0 bases; junction bases not matched to a gene: 7. The CDR3 contains 16 residues. The DNA for the CDR3 is TGTGCCAGCAGGCGACTAGCGACCTTCTCCTACAATGAGCAGTTCTTC. It encodes CASRRLATFSYNEQFF.

This clonotype was counted many times. CDR3 protein: CASSYPRDLLAKNIQYF. The CDR3 DNA sequence: TGTGCCAGCAGTTACCCGAGAGATCTCCTAGCCAAAAACATTCAGTACTTC. The J gene is TRBJ2-4, the V gene TRBV6-5; D remains unclear. The V end lost 2 bases, the J end lost 0 bases, and 14 bases lay between the germline ends. The CDR3 contains 17 residues. Germline V gene data show CDR1 as MNHEY and CDR2 as SVGAGI.